What follows are 8 T cell receptor beta chains derived from one specimen sequenced in a study of spatial heterogeneity in lung cancer. The sample's time point: sample taken at primary tumor resection. Sequencing covered unsorted whole RNA taken from tumor, nontumor lung or frozen PBMC. In TCRdb, the 5' RACE reads were re-called with MiXCR into one record per CDR3 protein. The table shows 26,000 or so distinct CDR3 sequences, with 9.5% to 15% occurring only once. Specimen: PBMCs, collected at surgery. The origin of the receptors is a female donor with early-stage non-small cell lung cancer.

There are a few counts of this clonotype. The V call is TRBV2, the J call TRBJ1-5, with TRBD1 matching over 7 bases. The V gene's germline CDR1 is SNHLY and CDR2 FYNNEI. The J segment lost 2 bases and the V segment lost 6 bases, leaving 10 bases of the junction unmatched. The CDR3 is made up of 16 amino acids. The CDR3 sequence: CASSPETGFGNQPQHF. The CDR3 nucleotides read TGTGCCAGCAGCCCAGAGACAGGGTTCGGCAATCAGCCCCAGCATTTT.

This chain connects TRBV20-1 to TRBJ1-2; 8 positions match TRBD1. V shed 1 base and J 8 bases; nucleotides not matched to a gene: 6. Germline V CDR1 and CDR2: DFQATT, SNEGSKA (reference sequence). The CDR3 extends over 13 amino acids. CDR3 nucleotides: TGCAGTGCTAGAGCAGGACAGGGTAAAGGCTACACCTTC. Its translation is CSARAGQGKGYTF.

The J gene is TRBJ1-4, the V gene TRBV20-1; TRBD1 might be the D (5 bases). CDR1 DFQATT and CDR2 SNEGSKA come from the germline V gene (reference sequence). The V gene lost 4 bases and the J gene lost 7 bases, with 16 bases spanning the gap. The CDR3 runs 14 residues. In DNA form, the CDR3 reads TGCAGTGCTATCAGGGTGGGGAAATCTGAAAAACTGTTTTTT. Amino acids: CSAIRVGKSEKLFF.

CDR3 coding DNA: TGCAGTGCTTCCCTAGTCCCCGCACAAGATACGCAGTATTTT. Protein sequence: CSASLVPAQDTQYF. The chain joins TRBV20-1 to TRBJ2-3, with D uncertain. The germline CDR1 and CDR2 sequences are DFQATT and SNEGSKA (reference sequence). With 5 bases removed from V and 5 bases from J, the gap between germline ends came to 17 bases. The CDR3 contains 14 residues.

The sample holds many counts of this clonotype. The rearrangement links TRBV27 to TRBJ2-5; possible D gene TRBD2, 6 bases. Trimming pared 10 bases from V and 3 bases from J, leaving 15 bases between. From germline, CDR1 is MNHEY and CDR2 SMNVEV (reference sequence). The CDR3 extends over 13 amino acids. The CDR3 sequence: CATSRVAEETQYF. The CDR3 DNA reads as TGTGCCACCTCCCGGGTAGCGGAAGAGACCCAGTACTTC.

This clonotype has a count of ten or more. The chain has TRBV5-6 and TRBJ2-7; D is possibly TRBD1 (6 bases). CDR1 and CDR2 (germline): SGHDT, YYEEEE. The CDR3 is 14 amino acids. V lost 2 bases to trimming and J lost 3 bases, with 12 bases between them. The CDR3 is CASSLQGVHYEQYV. The CDR3 DNA sequence: TGTGCCAGCAGCTTACAGGGTGTACACTACGAGCAGTACGTC.

Many counts were recorded for this clonotype. The chain combines TRBV27 with TRBJ2-3; D might be TRBD1 (6 bases). The CDR3 loop spans 16 amino acids. Germline values: CDR1 MNHEY, CDR2 SMNVEV (reference sequence). Deletions cut 0 bases from V and 7 bases from J, with 17 bases between. CDR3 in DNA: TGTGCCAGCAGTTTATCGGCCAGGGCCAGGGGCTATACGCAGTATTTT. Protein: CASSLSARARGYTQYF.

The V gene is TRBV18, the J gene TRBJ1-2, with 8 bases aligning to TRBD1. Trimming at V came to 3 bases and at J to 3 bases, leaving 3 bases not matched to a gene. Germline V lookup: CDR1 KGHSH, CDR2 LQKENI. The CDR3 runs 14 residues. In nucleotides, the CDR3 is TGTGCCAGCTCACCCGGACAGGGCCACTATGGCTACACCTTC. Translating it yields CASSPGQGHYGYTF.